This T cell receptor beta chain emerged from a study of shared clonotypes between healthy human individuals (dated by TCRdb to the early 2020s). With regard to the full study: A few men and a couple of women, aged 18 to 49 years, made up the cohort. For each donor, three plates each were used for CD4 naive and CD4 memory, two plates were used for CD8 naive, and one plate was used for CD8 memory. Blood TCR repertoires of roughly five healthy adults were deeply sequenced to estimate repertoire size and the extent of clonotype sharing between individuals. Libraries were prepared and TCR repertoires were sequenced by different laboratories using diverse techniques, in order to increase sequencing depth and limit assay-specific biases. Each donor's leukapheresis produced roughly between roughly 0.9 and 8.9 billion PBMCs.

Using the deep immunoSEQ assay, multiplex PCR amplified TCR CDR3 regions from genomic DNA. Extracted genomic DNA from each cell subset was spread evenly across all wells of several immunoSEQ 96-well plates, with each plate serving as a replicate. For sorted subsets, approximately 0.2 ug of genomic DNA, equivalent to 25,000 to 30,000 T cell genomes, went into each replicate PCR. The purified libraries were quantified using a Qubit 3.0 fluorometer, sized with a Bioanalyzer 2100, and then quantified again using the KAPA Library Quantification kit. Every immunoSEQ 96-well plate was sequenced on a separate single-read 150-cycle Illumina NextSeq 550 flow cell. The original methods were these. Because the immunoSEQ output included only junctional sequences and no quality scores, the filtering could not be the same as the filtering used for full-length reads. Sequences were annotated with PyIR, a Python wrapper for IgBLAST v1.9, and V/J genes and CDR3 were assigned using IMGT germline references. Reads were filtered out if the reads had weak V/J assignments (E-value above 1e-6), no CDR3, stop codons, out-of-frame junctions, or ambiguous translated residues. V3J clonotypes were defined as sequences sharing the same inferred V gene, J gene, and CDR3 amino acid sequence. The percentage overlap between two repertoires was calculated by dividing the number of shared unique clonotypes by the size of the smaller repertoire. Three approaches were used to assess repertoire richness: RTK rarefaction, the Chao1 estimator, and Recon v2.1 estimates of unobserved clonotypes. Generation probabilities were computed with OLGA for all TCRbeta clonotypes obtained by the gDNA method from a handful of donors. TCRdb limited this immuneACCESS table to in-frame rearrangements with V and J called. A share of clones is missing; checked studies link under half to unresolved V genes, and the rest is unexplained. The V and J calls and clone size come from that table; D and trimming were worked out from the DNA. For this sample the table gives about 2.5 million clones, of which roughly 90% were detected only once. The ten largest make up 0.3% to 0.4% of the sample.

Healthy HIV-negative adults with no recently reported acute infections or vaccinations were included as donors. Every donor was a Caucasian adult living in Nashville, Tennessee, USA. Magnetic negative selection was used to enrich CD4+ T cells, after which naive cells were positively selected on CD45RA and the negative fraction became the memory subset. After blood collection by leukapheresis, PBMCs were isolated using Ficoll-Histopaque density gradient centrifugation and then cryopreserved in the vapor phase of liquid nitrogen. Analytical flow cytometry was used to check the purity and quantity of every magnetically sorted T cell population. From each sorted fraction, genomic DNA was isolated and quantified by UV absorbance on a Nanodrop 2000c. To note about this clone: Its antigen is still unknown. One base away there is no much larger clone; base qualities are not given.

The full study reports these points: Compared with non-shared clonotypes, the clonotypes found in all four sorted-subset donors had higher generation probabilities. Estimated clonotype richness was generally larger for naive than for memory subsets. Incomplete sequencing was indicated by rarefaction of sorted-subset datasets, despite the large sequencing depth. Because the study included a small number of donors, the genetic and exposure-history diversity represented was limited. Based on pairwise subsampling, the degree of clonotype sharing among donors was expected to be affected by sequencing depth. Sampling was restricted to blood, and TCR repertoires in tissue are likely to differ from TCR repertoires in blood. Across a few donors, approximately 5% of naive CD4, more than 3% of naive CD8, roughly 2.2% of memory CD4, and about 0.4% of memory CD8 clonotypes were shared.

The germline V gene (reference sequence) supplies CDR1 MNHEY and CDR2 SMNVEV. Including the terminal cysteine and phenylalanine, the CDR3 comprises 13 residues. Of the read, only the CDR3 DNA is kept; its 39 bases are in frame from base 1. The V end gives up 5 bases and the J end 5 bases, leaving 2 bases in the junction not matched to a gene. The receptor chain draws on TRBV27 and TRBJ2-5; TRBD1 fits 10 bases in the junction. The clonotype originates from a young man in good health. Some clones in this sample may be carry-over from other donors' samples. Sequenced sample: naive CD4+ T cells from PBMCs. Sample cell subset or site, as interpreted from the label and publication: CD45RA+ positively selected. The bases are TGTGCCAGCAGTCTGGGACAGGGGGAGACCCAGTACTTC. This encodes CASSLGQGETQYF.